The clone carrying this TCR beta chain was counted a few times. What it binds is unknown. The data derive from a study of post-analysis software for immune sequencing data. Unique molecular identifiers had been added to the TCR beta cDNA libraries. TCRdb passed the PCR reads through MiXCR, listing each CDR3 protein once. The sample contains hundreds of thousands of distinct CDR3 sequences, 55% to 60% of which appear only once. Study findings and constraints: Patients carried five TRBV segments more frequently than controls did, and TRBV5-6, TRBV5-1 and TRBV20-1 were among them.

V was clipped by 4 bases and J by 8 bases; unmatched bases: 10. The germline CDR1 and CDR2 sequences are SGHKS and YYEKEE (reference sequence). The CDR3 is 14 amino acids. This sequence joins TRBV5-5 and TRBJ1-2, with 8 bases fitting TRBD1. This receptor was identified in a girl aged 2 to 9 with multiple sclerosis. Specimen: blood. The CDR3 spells CASSPGQALRGYTF. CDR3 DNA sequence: TGTGCCAGCAGCCCGGGACAGGCTCTTCGGGGCTACACCTTC.